This TCR beta chain was found in a study of blood T cell repertoires in COVID-19 (dated by TCRdb to 2020 to 2022). With respect to the entire study: Samples from collaborators originated in the United States, Italy and Spain and spanned both the acute and convalescent phases of COVID-19. The prospective study material was composed of cDNA or gDNA derived from T cells, B-cell-depleted T cells, or PBMCs. Subjects who had been exposed to COVID-19, were actively infected with it, or had recovered from it provided the deeply sampled blood TCRbeta repertoires that made up the dataset. The repertoires were made available in a free public database intended to serve as a resource for research on the immune response to SARS-CoV-2. Samples came from the ongoing ImmuneRACE study (first 160 participants) plus 1,254 subjects from 6 global collaborators. The sample metadata nearly always contained a de-identified subject ID, COVID-19 status, age in years and sex. Where available, HLA class I and class II types were taken from metadata supplied by the sample provider and were not determined by assay-based typing. The research as a whole found: The quantity of clinical and demographic metadata differed by source and by participant and was supplied without curation.

Whole blood was collected in K2EDTA tubes by collaborating institutions according to the institutions' own protocols. For TCRbeta analysis, collaborators shipped samples in one of three forms: frozen whole blood, isolated PBMCs, or DNA extracted from either of those sample types. TCRbeta CDR3 regions were amplified from genomic DNA using the immunoSEQ Assay, a bias-controlled multiplex PCR. Per the authors' processing: The number of nucleated cells in each sample was estimated by amplification of reference gene primers within the assay. To quantify the absolute abundance of each unique TCRbeta CDR3 rearrangement, sequence reads were collapsed and filtered. Productive Simpson clonality was computed per sample as the square root of Simpson's diversity index over productive rearrangements. This is the immuneACCESS table as TCRdb keeps it, with only in-frame sequences that have V and J called. A part of the clones is gone; compared with another copy, unresolved V genes explain less than half, and the rest is unexplained. D and trimming were read from the DNA, whereas the V and J calls and clone size are those reported in that table. This sample is represented by about 220,000 clones; roughly four fifths of them were singletons. The top ten hold roughly 2.6% of the sample.

The V end gives up 5 bases and the J end 7 bases, leaving 5 bases in the junction not matched to a gene. From the cysteine through the phenylalanine, the CDR3 covers 13 amino acids. CDR3 DNA only is kept here, 39 bases in frame from base 1. CDR1 and CDR2 are drawn from the germline V gene (reference sequence): SEHNR, FQNEAQ. Of note for this clone: No cognate antigen has been identified for it. Per-nucleotide qualities are absent, and no much larger clonotype sits a single base away.

This receptor was identified in a woman aged 35 to 49 with active or convalescent COVID-19. The sequence joins TRBV7-9 to TRBJ2-1; 7 nucleotides in the junction match TRBD1. The sequenced sample was peripheral blood. CDR3 protein: CASSEGAGNEQFF. The DNA is as follows: TGTGCCAGCAGCGAGGGGGCGGGTAATGAGCAGTTCTTC.